This T cell receptor beta chain was identified during a study of OX40 agonist ivuxolimab in advanced cancers. TCRdb's copy holds only in-frame clones and misses some; the assay was immunoSEQ multiplex PCR. The sample lists about 60,000 clones; roughly 84% were seen once. Between the trimmed V and J ends, which lost 0 bases and 1 base, there was a span of 24 bases. CDR1 is LGHNA and CDR2 is YSLEER in the germline V gene. CDR3 length: 21 residues. Patients who had autoimmune disease history or got systemic immunosuppression were left out. The receptor's source is an adult with an advanced solid tumor such as melanoma, head and neck, liver or kidney cancer. The chain carries TRBV4-3 and TRBJ2-2; D is perhaps TRBD1 (5 bases). Sequencing used CD4+ or CD8+ T cells sorted from blood, obtained in a trial of the OX40 agonist ivuxolimab. CDR3 sequence (DNA): TGCGCCAGCAGCCAAGAAGCAGGTAGGAGCAGGGTAAGAAGGAACACCGGGGAGCTGTTTTTT. Translation: CASSQEAGRSRVRRNTGELFF.